The clone carrying this T cell receptor beta chain appeared a few times. Its antigen is undetermined. This sample is drawn from a study of blood T cells in healthy people across ages. About 10 milliliters of peripheral blood were drawn from each donor. This CDR3 contains 14 residues. Germline V gene lookup returns CDR1 MNHEY and CDR2 SVGAGI. J lost 7 bases, V lost 2 bases, and 4 bases had no gene match. Study-wide points: Investigators treated diversity estimates from one million T cells as underestimates.

Then a second PCR, running roughly 7 to 11 cycles, was carried out with a sample-barcoded 5' primer and a J-beta primer mix. CDR3-containing paired-end reads numbering at least 2.5 million came from each sample. TCRdb reprocessed the 5' RACE reads via MiXCR and lists one record per CDR3 protein. The sample yields around 600,000 distinct CDR3 sequences, roughly 48% seen once. The V gene is TRBV6-5, the J gene TRBJ2-2; 7 bases are shared with TRBD1. This receptor was obtained from an elderly man in good health. Sequenced sample: blood. The CDR3 nucleotides read TGTGCCAGCAGTTACGACAGGGTGGACGGGGAGCTGTTTTTT. This translates into CASSYDRVDGELFF.